This T cell receptor beta chain was observed in a study of cytomegalovirus exposure and HLA in healthy donors. At the level of the study: Unique TCRs from HLA-typed donors, some 85 million of them, were held in an early data release. Study-wide results and caveats: Among immune exposure information, only CMV serostatus was available. Across donors, most TCRs were seen rarely, yet some public ones were widespread. For presence/absence analyses, sequencing depth was assumed to be roughly uniform across donors.

PCR was performed using 60 Vbeta and 13 Jbeta primers. Data came from immunoSEQ multiplex PCR; TCRdb stores just in-frame clones and leaves some out. This sample has 150,000 to 160,000 clones, with approximately 80% found just once. CDR3 length: 19 residues. Germline CDR1 SGHNT, CDR2 YENEEA. V lost 4 bases, J lost 3 bases, and 12 bases stayed unmatched. A word on this clone: The antigen is unknown.

The chain employs TRBV11-3 and TRBJ2-2; 12 nucleotides agree with TRBD2. The TCR originated in a man younger than 40 in good health and CMV-seropositive. The sequenced sample was PBMCs. The CDR3 DNA reads as TGTGCCAGCAGCTACACCTGGGGGGCTAGCGGGGGGGACACCGGGGAGCTGTTTTTT. This gives the protein CASSYTWGASGGDTGELFF.